Below are 30 T cell receptor beta chains sequenced from a single sample in a study of blood T cell repertoires in COVID-19. Data came from immunoSEQ multiplex PCR; TCRdb stores just in-frame clones and leaves some out. This sample has more than 150,000 clones, with approximately 80% found just once. The specimen was peripheral blood. Source of these receptors: a woman older than 75 with COVID-19, enrolled during active disease.

This clone was found once. The chain links TRBV9 to TRBJ2-5; 10 positions agree with TRBD2. Trimming took 0 bases from V and 5 from J; bases not matched to a gene: 4. The CDR3 covers 15 residues. Looked up from germline, CDR1 is SGDLS and CDR2 is YYNGEE. The CDR3 reads CASSVVAGGWETQYF. CDR3 nucleotides: TGTGCCAGCAGCGTAGTAGCGGGGGGCTGGGAGACCCAGTACTTC. Drawing the rest from reference TRBV9 and TRBJ2-5, the complete variable domain is DSGVTQTPKHLITATGQRVTLRCSPRSGDLSVYWYQQSLDQGLQFLIQYYNGEERAKGNILERFSAQQFPDLHSELNLSSLELGDSALYFCASSVVAGGWETQYFGPGTRLLVL.

This clone showed up just a few times. The CDR3 here is CASSQSGQGYGYTF. Here the CDR3 DNA reads TGTGCCAGCAGCCAATCTGGACAGGGATATGGCTACACCTTC. This chain joins TRBV14 and TRBJ1-2, with 8 bases fitting TRBD1. From germline, CDR1 is SGHDN and CDR2 FVKESK. The CDR3 consists of 14 residues. The trim removed 2 bases at V and 5 bases at J, leaving 4 bases unmatched.

This chain joins TRBV4-2 and TRBJ2-6; the D gene is possibly TRBD1 (5 bases). The V gene lost 1 base and the J gene lost 3 bases, with 13 bases spanning the gap. The CDR3 is 17 residues long. Looked up from germline, CDR1 is LGHNA and CDR2 is YNFKEQ. DNA for the CDR3: TGTGCCAGCAGCCAAGTACAGGTGGTAAGTGGGGCCAACGTCCTGACTTTC. It yields the protein CASSQVQVVSGANVLTF.

The chain uses TRBV19 and TRBJ1-1; TRBD1 agrees at 9 bases. CDR1 LNHDA and CDR2 SQIVND come from the germline V gene (reference sequence). Trimming at V came to 10 bases and at J to 5 bases, leaving 8 bases not matched to a gene. CDR3 length: 13 amino acids. The CDR3 bases are TGTGCCACCAGAAACAGGGGGCGGACTGAAGCTTTCTTT. This translates into CATRNRGRTEAFF.

This clone was observed a handful of times. The chain is built from TRBV19 and TRBJ1-1; weak D call: TRBD1 (6 bases). CDR1 is LNHDA, CDR2 SQIVND, per germline (reference sequence). CDR3 length: 12 amino acids. Trimming shortened V by 10 bases and J by 5 bases, and 14 bases separated the two germline ends. CDR3 nucleotides: TGTGCCACCCAGACAGGTCTTACTGAAGCTTTCTTT. It codes for CATQTGLTEAFF.

This chain uses TRBV5-1 with TRBJ1-1; 8 nucleotides agree with TRBD1. The CDR3 spans 15 residues. V gave up 2 bases and J gave up 5 bases; unmatched junction bases: 8. Looked up from germline, CDR1 is SGHRS and CDR2 is YFSETQ. The CDR3 DNA sequence: TGCGCCAGCAGCTTATCGCCGGACAGGGAAACTGAAGCTTTCTTT. Translated, it gives CASSLSPDRETEAFF.

The chain employs TRBV20-1 and TRBJ1-3; D gene uncertain. Trimming removed 5 bases at V and 10 bases at J, with 12 bases between. Germline CDR1 reads DFQATT; CDR2 reads SNEGSKA (reference sequence). This CDR3 is built from 11 residues. In DNA, the CDR3 is TGCAGTGCTCGTGGTCTGCGGACCATATATTTT. Its translation: CSARGLRTIYF.

In DNA form, the CDR3 reads TGTGCCAGCAGCTTGGGCCCGAGCTCTGGAAACACCATATATTTT. As protein: CASSLGPSSGNTIYF. V is TRBV7-2 and J is TRBJ1-3, with D unclear. Germline V gene lookup returns CDR1 SGHTA and CDR2 FQGNSA. V lost 3 bases and J 0 bases, leaving 9 bases between the germline ends. This CDR3 spans 15 amino acids.

CDR3 sequence (DNA): TGTGCCAGCAGCCTACTAGCGGGGGATAGCACAGATACGCAGTATTTT. Translated: CASSLLAGDSTDTQYF. V gene TRBV2 combines with J gene TRBJ2-3, with 11 nucleotides matching TRBD2. Germline CDR1 SNHLY, CDR2 FYNNEI. V shed 6 bases, J shed 0 bases, and the junction held 5 bases outside the gene matches. The CDR3 extends over 16 amino acids.

The chain uses TRBV7-9 and TRBJ2-5; 9 positions agree with TRBD1. From germline, CDR1 is SEHNR and CDR2 FQNEAQ (reference sequence). This CDR3 has 16 residues. Trimming took 3 bases from V and 2 from J; bases not matched to a gene: 7. CDR3 nucleotide sequence: TGTGCCAGCAGCTTTTACAGGGGGCTTGGTCAAGAGACCCAGTACTTC. Translation gives CASSFYRGLGQETQYF.

V usage is TRBV3-1 (or the pseudogene TRBV3-2) and J usage is TRBJ2-7; 9 nucleotides align to TRBD2. CDR3 length equals 15 residues. CDR1 LGHDT and CDR2 YNNKEL come from the germline V gene (reference sequence). V was pared by 4 bases and J by 6 bases, with 10 bases of the junction left unmatched. CDR3: CASSPILAGRSEQYF. The DNA for the CDR3 is TGTGCCAGCAGCCCCATCCTAGCGGGAAGGAGCGAGCAGTACTTC.

The rearrangement uses TRBV2 and TRBJ2-1, with D perhaps matching TRBD1 (6 bases). CDR3 size: 14 residues. The V end lost 6 bases, the J end lost 1 base, and 10 bases lay between the germline ends. The germline V gene has CDR1 SNHLY and CDR2 FYNNEI. The CDR3 DNA reads as TGTGCCAGCAGCGACAGGATATCCTACAATGAGCAGTTCTTC. Amino acid sequence: CASSDRISYNEQFF.

The chain links TRBV5-6 to TRBJ2-3, with 7 bases identical to TRBD1. Trimming at V came to 2 bases and at J to 2 bases, leaving 5 bases not matched to a gene. Germline CDR1 reads SGHDT; CDR2 reads YYEEEE. The CDR3 is made up of 15 amino acids. The CDR3 protein is CASSLLGQYTDTQYF. The DNA of the CDR3 is TGTGCCAGCAGCTTATTGGGACAGTACACAGATACGCAGTATTTT.

The J gene is TRBJ2-3, the V gene TRBV7-9, with TRBD2 identical over 9 bases. Germline CDR1 SEHNR, CDR2 FQNEAQ (reference sequence). The CDR3 is 17 amino acids. Losses at the gene ends were 5 bases for V and 6 bases for J; bases not matched to a gene: 15. The CDR3, as DNA: TGTGCCAGCAGCCACGATAGACTAGCGGAGAGGTGGGATACGCAGTATTTT. Protein product: CASSHDRLAERWDTQYF.

Here the CDR3 DNA reads TGCGCCAGCAGCTTGCGCGCCCACCGGGGGAACTATGGCTACACCTTC. Residues: CASSLRAHRGNYGYTF. This rearrangement joins TRBV5-1 to TRBJ1-2; TRBD1 might be the D (5 bases). This CDR3 has 16 amino acids. V dropped 1 base and J dropped 2 bases, with 15 bases sitting between them. Per germline, CDR1 SGHRS and CDR2 YFSETQ.

The chain combines TRBV5-1 with TRBJ2-3; 11 bases map to TRBD1. Germline values: CDR1 SGHRS, CDR2 YFSETQ. Unmatched junction bases numbered 7, after V lost 2 bases and J lost 2 bases. The CDR3 consists of 17 residues. The CDR3 sequence: CASSFGGQGGLTDTQYF. CDR3 coding DNA: TGCGCCAGCAGCTTTGGGGGACAGGGGGGTCTCACAGATACGCAGTATTTT.

This clone was seen a few times. V gene TRBV3-1 (or the pseudogene TRBV3-2) combines with J gene TRBJ2-1; D ambiguous. Per germline, CDR1 LGHDT and CDR2 YNNKEL (reference sequence). Trimming shortened V by 6 bases and J by 2 bases, and 23 bases separated the two germline ends. The length of the CDR3 is 18 residues. CDR3: CASSSRSVSASPYNEQFF. CDR3 nucleotide sequence: TGTGCCAGCAGTTCCAGAAGCGTGAGCGCCAGTCCCTACAATGAGCAGTTCTTC.

The chain joins TRBV19 to TRBJ1-5; D ambiguous. This CDR3 has 13 residues. Germline V lookup: CDR1 LNHDA, CDR2 SQIVND (reference sequence). V was shortened by 4 bases and J by 1 base, with 5 bases between the two germline ends. CDR3 region: CASSTGSNQPQHF. In nucleotides, the CDR3 is TGTGCCAGTAGTACGGGGAGCAATCAGCCCCAGCATTTT.

This rearrangement joins TRBV4-3 to TRBJ2-5, with D perhaps TRBD1 (5 bases). The germline gives CDR1 LGHNA, CDR2 YSLEER. CDR3 length: 17 amino acids. Trimming left V 0 bases short and J 5 bases short, with 19 bases between. This CDR3 reads CASSQDGNPGRMETQYF. CDR3 in DNA: TGCGCCAGCAGCCAAGATGGTAATCCAGGGCGAATGGAGACCCAGTACTTC.

CDR3 DNA: TGTGCCAGCAGTTTGAGAGGGTCCGAGCAGTACTTC. Its translation: CASSLRGSEQYF. The V gene is TRBV12-3 or TRBV12-4, the J gene TRBJ2-7, with a possible D match to TRBD2 (5 bases). The CDR3 has 12 amino acids. The V and J ends lost 3 bases and 6 bases respectively, with 9 bases between them.

The V call is TRBV4-1, the J call TRBJ1-1; tentatively, D is TRBD1 (5 bases). Between the trimmed V and J ends, which lost 6 bases and 1 base, there was a span of 9 bases. The CDR3 spans 13 residues. The germline CDR1 and CDR2 sequences are MGHRA and YSYEKL. The CDR3 is CASRYGQNTEAFF. The CDR3 nucleotides read TGCGCCAGCAGGTACGGACAGAACACTGAAGCTTTCTTT.

The chain is built from TRBV19 and TRBJ1-5; maybe TRBD1 (5 bases). Germline CDR1 LNHDA, CDR2 SQIVND (reference sequence). The CDR3 runs 15 residues. V gave up 7 bases and J gave up 1 base, with 14 bases separating them. The CDR3 DNA is TGTGCCAGTAACTGGGGGGAGGGAAGCAATCAGCCCCAGCATTTT. Its protein is CASNWGEGSNQPQHF.

The chain combines TRBV14 with TRBJ2-4; D possibly corresponds to TRBD1 (6 bases). There are 14 residues in the CDR3. Germline CDR1 SGHDN, CDR2 FVKESK. V lost 3 bases and J lost 8, with 14 bases in between. The CDR3 reads CASSQTQGWDIQYF. CDR3 in DNA: TGTGCCAGCAGCCAGACCCAGGGGTGGGACATTCAGTACTTC.

V gene TRBV2 combines with J gene TRBJ2-2; weak D call: TRBD1 (5 bases). The CDR3 spans 14 residues. Germline V lookup: CDR1 SNHLY, CDR2 FYNNEI. Trimming removed 6 bases from V and 1 base from J, with 9 bases in between. The CDR3 nucleotides read TGTGCCAGCAGGACCGGACAGAACACCGGGGAGCTGTTTTTT. The encoded protein is CASRTGQNTGELFF.

This clone was seen a single time. The rearrangement links TRBV18 to TRBJ2-3, with D maybe TRBD1 (7 bases). The length of the CDR3 is 15 residues. The V end lost 3 bases, the J end lost 6 bases, and 16 bases lay between the germline ends. Per the germline V gene, CDR1 is KGHSH and CDR2 is LQKENI. CDR3 nucleotides: TGTGCCAGCTCACCCGGACAGGAGGGTTGGGATACGCAGTATTTT. As protein: CASSPGQEGWDTQYF.

The chain uses TRBV24-1 and TRBJ1-4, with D unclear. The CDR3 is 15 residues long. Trimming removed 3 bases at V and 3 bases at J, with 10 bases between. Germline V gene data show CDR1 as KGHDR and CDR2 as SFDVKD. CDR3 nucleotides: TGTGCCACCAGTGATCCCCGGCGGTCTAATGAAAAACTGTTTTTT. It translates to CATSDPRRSNEKLFF.

V gene TRBV7-7 combines with J gene TRBJ2-1; 9 positions match TRBD2. The CDR3 runs to 14 residues. V was pared by 7 bases and J by 4 bases, with 5 bases of the junction left unmatched. Germline assignment: CDR1 SSHAT and CDR2 FNYEAQ (reference sequence). CDR3 protein: CASKRGENYNEQFF. The CDR3 DNA reads as TGTGCCAGCAAGCGGGGGGAGAATTACAATGAGCAGTTCTTC.

This clone was detected only a few times. The CDR3: CASSRGGLNNSPLHF. CDR3 coding DNA: TGTGCCAGCAGCCGGGGTGGGCTGAATAATTCACCCCTCCACTTT. The rearrangement links TRBV5-5 to TRBJ1-6; D ambiguous. Trimming removed 4 bases from V and 5 bases from J, with 13 bases in between. There are 15 residues in the CDR3. Per the germline V gene, CDR1 is SGHKS and CDR2 is YYEKEE (reference sequence). The full variable domain, in which reference TRBV5-5 and TRBJ1-6 provide the parts outside the CDR3, is DAGVTQSPTHLIKTRGQQVTLRCSPISGHKSVSWYQQVLGQGPQFIFQYYEKEERGRGNFPDRFSARQFPNYSSELNVNALLLGDSALYLCASSRGGLNNSPLHFGNGTRLTVT.

A single count supports this clone. The chain links TRBV7-2 to TRBJ1-2; a weak D match, TRBD1 (6 bases). The CDR3 is 14 residues long. Trimming took off 6 bases at V and 7 bases at J, with 18 bases between the two ends. Germline V lookup: CDR1 SGHTA, CDR2 FQGNSA. CDR3 coding DNA: TGTGCCAGCAGTCCTGCGGGCAGGGGAACTGGCTACACCTTC. The encoded protein is CASSPAGRGTGYTF.

CDR3 sequence: CASSFGTVFPDTQYF. CDR3 DNA sequence: TGTGCCAGCAGCTTCGGGACAGTCTTCCCGGATACGCAGTATTTT. This rearrangement joins TRBV7-2 to TRBJ2-3; 7 bases align to TRBD1. This CDR3 contains 15 residues. The germline V gene encodes CDR1 SGHTA and CDR2 FQGNSA. The ends lost 3 bases at V and 6 bases at J; junction bases unmatched: 9.